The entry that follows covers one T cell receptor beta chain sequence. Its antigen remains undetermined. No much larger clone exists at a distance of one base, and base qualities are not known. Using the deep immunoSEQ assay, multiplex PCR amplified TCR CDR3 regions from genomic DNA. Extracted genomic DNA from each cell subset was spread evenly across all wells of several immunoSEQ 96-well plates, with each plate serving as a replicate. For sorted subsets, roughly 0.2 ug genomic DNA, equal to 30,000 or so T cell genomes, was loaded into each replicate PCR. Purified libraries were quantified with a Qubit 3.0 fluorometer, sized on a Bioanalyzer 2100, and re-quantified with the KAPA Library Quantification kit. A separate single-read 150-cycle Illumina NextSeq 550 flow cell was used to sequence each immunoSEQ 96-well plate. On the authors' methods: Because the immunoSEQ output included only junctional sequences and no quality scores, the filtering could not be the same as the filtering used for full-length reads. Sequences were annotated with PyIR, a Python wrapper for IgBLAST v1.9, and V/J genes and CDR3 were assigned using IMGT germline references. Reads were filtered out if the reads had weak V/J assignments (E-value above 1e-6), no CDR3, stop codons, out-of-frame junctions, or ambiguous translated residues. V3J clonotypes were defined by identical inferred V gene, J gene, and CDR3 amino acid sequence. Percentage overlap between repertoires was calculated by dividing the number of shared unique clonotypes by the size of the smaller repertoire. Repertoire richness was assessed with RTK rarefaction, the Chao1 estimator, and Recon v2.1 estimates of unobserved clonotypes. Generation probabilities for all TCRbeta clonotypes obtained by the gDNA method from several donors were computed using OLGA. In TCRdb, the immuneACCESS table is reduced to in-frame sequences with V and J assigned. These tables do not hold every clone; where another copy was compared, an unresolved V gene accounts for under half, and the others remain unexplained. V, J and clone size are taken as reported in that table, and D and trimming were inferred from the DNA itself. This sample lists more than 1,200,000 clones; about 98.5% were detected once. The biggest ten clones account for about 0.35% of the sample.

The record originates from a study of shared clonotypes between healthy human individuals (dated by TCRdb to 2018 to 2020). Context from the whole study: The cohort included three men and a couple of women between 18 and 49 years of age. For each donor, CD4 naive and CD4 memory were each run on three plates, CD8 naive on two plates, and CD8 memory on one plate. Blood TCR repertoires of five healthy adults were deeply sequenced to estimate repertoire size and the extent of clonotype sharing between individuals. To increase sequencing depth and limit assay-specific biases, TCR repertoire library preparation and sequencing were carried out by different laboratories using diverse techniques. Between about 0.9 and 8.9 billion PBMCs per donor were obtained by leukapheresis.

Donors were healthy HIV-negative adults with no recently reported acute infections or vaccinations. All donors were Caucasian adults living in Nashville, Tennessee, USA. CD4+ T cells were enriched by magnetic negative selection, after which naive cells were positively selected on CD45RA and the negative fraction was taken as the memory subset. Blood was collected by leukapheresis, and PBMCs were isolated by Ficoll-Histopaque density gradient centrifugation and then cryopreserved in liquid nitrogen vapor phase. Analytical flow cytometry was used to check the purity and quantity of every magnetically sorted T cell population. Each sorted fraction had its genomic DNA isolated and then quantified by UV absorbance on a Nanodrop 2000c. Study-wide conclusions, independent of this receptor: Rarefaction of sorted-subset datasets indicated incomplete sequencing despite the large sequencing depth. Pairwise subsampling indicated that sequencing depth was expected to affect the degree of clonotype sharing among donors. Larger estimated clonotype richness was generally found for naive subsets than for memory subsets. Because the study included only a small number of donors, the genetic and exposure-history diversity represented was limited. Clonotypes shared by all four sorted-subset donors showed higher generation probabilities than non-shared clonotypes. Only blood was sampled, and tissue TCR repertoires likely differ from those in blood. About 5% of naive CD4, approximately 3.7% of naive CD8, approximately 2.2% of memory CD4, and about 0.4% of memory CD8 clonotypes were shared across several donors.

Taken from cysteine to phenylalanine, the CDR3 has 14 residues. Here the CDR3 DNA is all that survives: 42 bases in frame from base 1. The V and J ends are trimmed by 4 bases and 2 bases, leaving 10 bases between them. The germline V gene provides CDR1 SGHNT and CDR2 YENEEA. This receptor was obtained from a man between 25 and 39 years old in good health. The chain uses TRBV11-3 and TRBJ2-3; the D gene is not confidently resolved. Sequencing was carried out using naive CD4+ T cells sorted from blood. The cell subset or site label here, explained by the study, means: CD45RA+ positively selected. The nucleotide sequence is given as TGTGCCAGCAGCTCGGTGCGGTCCACAGATACGCAGTATTTT. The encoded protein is CASSSVRSTDTQYF.